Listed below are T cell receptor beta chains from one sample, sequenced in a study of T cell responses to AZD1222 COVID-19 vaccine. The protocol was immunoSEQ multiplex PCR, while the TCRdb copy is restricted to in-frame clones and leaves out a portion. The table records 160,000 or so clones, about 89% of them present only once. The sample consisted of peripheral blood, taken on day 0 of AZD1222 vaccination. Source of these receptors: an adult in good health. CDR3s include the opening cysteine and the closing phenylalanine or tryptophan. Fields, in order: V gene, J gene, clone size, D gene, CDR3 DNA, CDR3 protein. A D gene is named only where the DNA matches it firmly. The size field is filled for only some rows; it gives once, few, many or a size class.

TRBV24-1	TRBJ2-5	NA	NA	TGTGCCACCAGTGATCCGGACGGCCAAGAGACCCAGTACTTC	CATSDPDGQETQYF
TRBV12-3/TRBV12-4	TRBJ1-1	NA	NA	TGTGCCAGCGGACGACAGGCAAACACTGAAGCTTTCTTT	CASGRQANTEAFF
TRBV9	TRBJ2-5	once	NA	TGTGCCAGCAGCGTAGGGGTTAGCAGCGAGACCCAGTACTTC	CASSVGVSSETQYF
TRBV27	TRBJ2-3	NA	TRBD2	TGTGCCAGCAGGACACTAGCGTTTAGCACAGATACGCAGTATTTT	CASRTLAFSTDTQYF
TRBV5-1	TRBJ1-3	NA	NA	TGCGCCAGCAGCTTGGCAGGGTACGGAAACACCATATATTTT	CASSLAGYGNTIYF
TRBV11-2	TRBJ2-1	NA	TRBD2	TGTGCCAGCAGCTTGTCTCTAGCGGTATACAATGAGCAGTTCTTC	CASSLSLAVYNEQFF
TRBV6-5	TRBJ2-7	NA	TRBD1	TGTGCCAGCAGTTACTCCGGACAGGGCGGAGAGCAGTACTTC	CASSYSGQGGEQYF
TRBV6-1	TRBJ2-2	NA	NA	TGTGCCAGCAGTGAAGGGCAGGTTAGGGTCGGGGAGCTGTTTTTT	CASSEGQVRVGELFF
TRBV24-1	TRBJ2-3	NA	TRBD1	TGTGCCACCAGTGATTTGCTGCCAGGGGGCGGAGATACGCAGTATTTT	CATSDLLPGGGDTQYF
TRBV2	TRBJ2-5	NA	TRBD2	TGTGCCAGCAGCGCTGGGACTAAAGAGACCCAGTACTTC	CASSAGTKETQYF
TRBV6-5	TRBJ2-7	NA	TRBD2	TGTGCCAGCAGCGGGACTAGCGGGGTCTACGAGCAGTACTTC	CASSGTSGVYEQYF
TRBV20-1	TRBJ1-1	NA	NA	TGCAGTGCTAGTGGCCCCTCAGGGCCGAACACTGAAGCTTTCTTT	CSASGPSGPNTEAFF
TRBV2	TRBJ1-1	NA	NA	TGTGCCAGCAGTGAATGGAGGTCGACCATGAACACTGAAGCTTTCTTT	CASSEWRSTMNTEAFF
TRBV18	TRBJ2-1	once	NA	TGTGCCAGCTCACTTGAACAGTACAATGAGCAGTTCTTC	CASSLEQYNEQFF
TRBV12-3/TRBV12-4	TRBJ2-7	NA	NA	TGTGCCAGCAGTTTAGGGCAGGAATACGAGCAGTACTTC	CASSLGQEYEQYF
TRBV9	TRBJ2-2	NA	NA	TGTGCCAGCAGCGTAGTACTTGGCGGGGAGCTGTTTTTT	CASSVVLGGELFF
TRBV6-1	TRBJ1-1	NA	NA	TGTGCCAGCAGTGATAGTGGGCGTGCACTTGAAGCTTTCTTT	CASSDSGRALEAFF
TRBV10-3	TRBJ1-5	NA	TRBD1	TGTGCCATCAGTGAGTCTGGGCAGGGGGGAAATAGCAATCAGCCCCAGCATTTT	CAISESGQGGNSNQPQHF